This passage covers 2 T cell receptor beta chains from one sample sequenced in a study of OX40 agonist ivuxolimab in advanced cancers. The repertoire was sequenced with immunoSEQ multiplex PCR; TCRdb's copy has only in-frame clones and lacks some. This sample has 35,000 to 45,000 clones; around 87% occur once, and the top ten carry about 3.6%. This material consisted of CD4+ or CD8+ T cells sorted from blood, taken in a trial of the OX40 agonist ivuxolimab. The receptors derive from an adult with an advanced solid tumor such as melanoma, head and neck, liver or kidney cancer.

The chain joins TRBV6-5 to TRBJ1-1; possibly TRBD1 for D (6 bases). Germline V gives CDR1 MNHEY, CDR2 SVGAGI. With 7 bases removed from V and 6 bases from J, the gap between germline ends came to 12 bases. This CDR3 comprises 12 residues. The CDR3 DNA sequence: TGTGCCAGCAATGGCCCAGGGGCTGAAGCTTTCTTT. Its protein product is CASNGPGAEAFF.

The rearrangement uses TRBV28 and TRBJ2-7; 14 nucleotides match TRBD2. Germline V gene sequence: CDR1 MDHEN, CDR2 SYDVKM. V shed 4 bases and J 2 bases; nucleotides not matched to a gene: 1. The CDR3 is 15 residues long. CDR3 DNA: TGTGCCAGCAGTTCGGGACTAGCGGGAGCCTACGAGCAGTACTTC. It translates to CASSSGLAGAYEQYF.